These T cell receptor beta chains were read from a single sample in a study of blood T cell repertoires in COVID-19. Generated by immunoSEQ multiplex PCR, the TCRdb table keeps only in-frame clones and is missing some. The repertoire has about 18,000 clones, around 81% of them found once; the top ten carry approximately 15%. The sequenced material came from peripheral blood. The receptors come from a man aged 35 to 55 with active or convalescent COVID-19. CDR3s include the opening cysteine and the closing phenylalanine or tryptophan. Each record gives: D gene, clone size, J gene, V gene, CDR3 protein, CDR3 DNA. A D gene is named only where the DNA matches it firmly. Clone size is not always given. Where it is, it says once, few, many or a class for expanded clones.

- - TRBJ1-2 TRBV9 CASSETARGYTF TGTGCCAGCAGCGAGACAGCTCGAGGCTACACCTTC
TRBD1 once TRBJ1-1 TRBV6-5 CASSYLRGLGTEAFF TGTGCCAGCAGTTACCTTAGGGGGCTGGGGACTGAAGCTTTCTTT
TRBD2 - TRBJ2-5 TRBV4-2 CASSQRGGGAQETQYF TGTGCCAGCAGCCAACGGGGCGGGGGGGCCCAAGAGACCCAGTACTTC
TRBD1 - TRBJ1-1 TRBV19 CASSRITGDRVPTTEAFF TGTGCCAGTAGCAGAATAACAGGGGATAGGGTTCCGACCACTGAAGCTTTCTTT
TRBD1 - TRBJ2-7 TRBV7-9 CASSLQSRPTGGSYEQYF TGTGCCAGCAGCTTACAGAGTCGCCCGACAGGGGGATCCTACGAGCAGTACTTC
- - TRBJ1-1 TRBV21-1 CASSTGIATEAFF TGTGCCAGCAGCACAGGGATTGCCACTGAAGCTTTCTTT
TRBD1 - TRBJ1-1 TRBV5-4 CASSSGRGYTEAFF TGTGCCAGCAGCTCCGGCAGGGGGTACACTGAAGCTTTCTTT
TRBD1 - TRBJ1-2 TRBV5-8 CASSLEPTGGILGGYTF TGTGCCAGCAGCTTGGAACCAACAGGGGGAATATTGGGTGGCTACACCTTC
TRBD1 - TRBJ2-7 TRBV18 CASSPIYRQDRGRAVLYEQYF TGTGCCAGCTCACCGATATATAGACAGGACAGGGGGCGAGCAGTACTGTACGAGCAGTACTTC
TRBD1 - TRBJ1-5 TRBV6-5 CASARQGRNQPQHF TGTGCCAGCGCTAGACAGGGTCGCAATCAGCCCCAGCATTTT
TRBD2 - TRBJ2-3 TRBV5-1 CASSLAVRGDTDTQYF TGCGCCAGCAGCTTGGCCGTGCGGGGGGACACAGATACGCAGTATTTT
- - TRBJ1-1 TRBV7-9 CASSLAVGREAFF TGTGCCAGCAGCTTAGCGGTGGGCAGGGAAGCTTTCTTT
- few TRBJ1-2 TRBV5-4 CASSLELGGALLYYGYTF TGTGCCAGCAGCTTGGAACTTGGCGGGGCCCTCTTATACTATGGCTACACCTTC
- - TRBJ2-2 TRBV21-1 CASSPPGQGTGELFF TGTGCCAGCAGTCCCCCGGGACAGGGAACCGGGGAGCTGTTTTTT
TRBD1 - TRBJ1-2 TRBV5-5 CASSARQGADYGYTF TGTGCCAGCAGCGCAAGACAGGGGGCAGACTATGGCTACACCTTC
- - TRBJ1-2 TRBV21-1 CASSGGRPYGYTF TGTGCCAGCAGCGGTGGCCGTCCTTATGGCTACACCTTC
- once TRBJ2-1 TRBV25-1 CASSESPGNNEQFF TGTGCCAGCAGTGAATCCCCAGGGAACAATGAGCAGTTCTTC
- - TRBJ1-6 TRBV27 CASSPGTTYNSPLHF TGTGCCAGCAGTCCCGGGACAACCTATAATTCACCCCTCCACTTT
- - TRBJ1-2 TRBV2 CASSDGGGGYYGYTF TGTGCCAGCAGTGACGGGGGGGGAGGCTACTATGGCTACACCTTC
TRBD2 few TRBJ2-3 TRBV30 CAWSAPPGGHTDTQYF TGTGCCTGGAGTGCGCCGCCGGGGGGGCACACAGATACGCAGTATTTT
- - TRBJ1-5 TRBV29-1 CSVGAGGQPQHF TGCAGCGTTGGGGCGGGTGGTCAGCCCCAGCATTTT
TRBD2 few TRBJ2-3 TRBV3-1/TRBV3-2 CASTQLAGGPVDTQYF TGTGCCAGCACCCAACTAGCGGGGGGGCCCGTAGATACGCAGTATTTT
- - TRBJ1-2 TRBV19 CASSITGFGYTF TGTGCCAGTAGTATAACGGGGTTTGGCTACACCTTC
TRBD1 - TRBJ1-1 TRBV4-1 CASSHPSNRGSTEAFF TGCGCCAGCAGCCATCCCTCGAACAGGGGAAGCACTGAAGCTTTCTTT
- - TRBJ1-3 TRBV6-5 CASNRAPGNTIYF TGTGCCAGCAACAGGGCGCCGGGAAACACCATATATTTT
TRBD1 - TRBJ1-2 TRBV6-5 CASRGGQVNYGYTF TGTGCCAGCAGAGGGGGACAGGTTAACTATGGCTACACCTTC
TRBD1 - TRBJ1-4 TRBV7-9 CASSPKGQGNNEKLFF TGTGCCAGCAGCCCCAAAGGACAGGGGAATAATGAAAAACTGTTTTTT
TRBD1 - TRBJ1-3 TRBV27 CASISWDSPNTIYF TGTGCCAGCATCTCATGGGACAGCCCAAACACCATATATTTT
- few TRBJ1-1 TRBV5-1 CASSRAEQNTEAFF TGCGCCAGCTCCAGGGCAGAGCAGAACACTGAAGCTTTCTTT
- - TRBJ1-1 TRBV6-2/TRBV6-3 CASSYSTNTEAFF TGTGCCAGCAGTTATAGCACCAACACTGAAGCTTTCTTT
TRBD1 - TRBJ1-4 TRBV7-6 CASSYGTENEKLFF TGTGCCAGCAGCTACGGGACAGAGAATGAAAAACTGTTTTTT